A single sample is the source of the 8 T cell receptor beta chains below, sequenced in a study of long-term antiretroviral therapy in people with HIV. Running of the v3.0 immunoSEQ assay took place at survey level. Assay used: immunoSEQ multiplex PCR; TCRdb lists only in-frame clones, some missing. The sample contains around 9,800 clones, roughly four fifths of which appear only once. The material sequenced was unsorted PBMCs, taken 1.8 years after starting antiretroviral therapy. These receptors were obtained from a man aged 40-50 years with HIV.

The rearrangement joins TRBV7-2 to TRBJ1-2; 9 bases map to TRBD1. CDR3 length equals 18 residues. Per germline, CDR1 SGHTA and CDR2 FQGNSA. V lost 1 base and J lost 5; bases outside the gene matches: 14. The CDR3 DNA reads TGTGCCAGCAGCTTAGAAGAACGAGAGGACAGGGGATTGTATGGCTACACCTTC. It translates to CASSLEEREDRGLYGYTF.

The chain couples TRBV7-9 to TRBJ1-5; D gene unclear. The CDR3 runs 14 residues. Germline loops: CDR1 SEHNR, CDR2 FQNEAQ (reference sequence). V shed 1 base and J shed 0 bases, with 4 bases lying between them. The CDR3 is CASSLVGSNQPQHF. Here the CDR3 DNA reads TGTGCCAGCAGCTTAGTTGGTAGCAATCAGCCCCAGCATTTT.

V and J are TRBV4-2 and TRBJ1-5; D ambiguous. The CDR3 spans 15 residues. Germline V gives CDR1 LGHNA, CDR2 YNFKEQ. The ends were cut back, 0 bases at V and 7 bases at J, with 13 bases in the middle. CDR3 residues: CASSQEAGSGQPQHF. CDR3 sequence (DNA): TGTGCCAGCAGCCAAGAAGCGGGCTCTGGGCAGCCCCAGCATTTT.

This clone was seen once. The J gene is TRBJ2-1, the V gene TRBV7-2, with D unclear. The CDR3 covers 14 residues. Germline CDR1 SGHTA, CDR2 FQGNSA. V dropped 0 bases and J dropped 3 bases, with 6 bases sitting between them. The CDR3 DNA reads TGTGCCAGCAGCTTAGCGGTACTCTACAATGAGCAGTTCTTC. Translating gives CASSLAVLYNEQFF.

The rearrangement joins TRBV7-6 to TRBJ1-1; 7 bases map to TRBD1. Germline values: CDR1 SGHVS, CDR2 FNYEAQ. The CDR3 is 15 amino acids. Germline trimming cut 3 bases from V and 1 base from J; bases unmatched to any gene: 5. The CDR3 region is CASSLTGPTNTEAFF. The CDR3 DNA reads as TGTGCCAGCAGCTTGACAGGGCCTACGAACACTGAAGCTTTCTTT.

V usage is TRBV28 and J usage is TRBJ2-7; possibly TRBD1 for D (5 bases). This CDR3 is 16 amino acids long. V was cut by 6 bases and J by 0 bases, with 18 bases left in between. Germline-derived CDR1 and CDR2 are MDHEN and SYDVKM. The DNA of the CDR3 is TGTGCCAGCAGCCGACTGGGCAGGGTGGTCTCCTACGAGCAGTACTTC. Protein product: CASSRLGRVVSYEQYF.

The chain links TRBV15 to TRBJ1-1; 11 positions agree with TRBD1. After removal of 6 bases from V and 13 bases from J, the junction contained 7 bases not matched to a gene. CDR1 and CDR2 (germline): LNHNV, YYDKDF (reference sequence). The CDR3 consists of 12 residues. CDR3 in amino acids: CATRGTGGYDFF. Here the CDR3 DNA reads TGTGCCACCAGAGGGACAGGGGGATATGATTTCTTT.

The chain links TRBV13 to TRBJ2-5; 10 nucleotides align to TRBD2. The V and J ends lost 2 bases and 5 bases, in that order; junction bases with no gene match: 2. CDR3 size: 14 residues. Germline loops: CDR1 PRHDT, CDR2 FYEKMQ (reference sequence). CDR3 protein: CASSLTAGGETQYF. Written as DNA, the CDR3 is TGTGCCAGCAGCTTAACAGCGGGGGGGGAGACCCAGTACTTC.